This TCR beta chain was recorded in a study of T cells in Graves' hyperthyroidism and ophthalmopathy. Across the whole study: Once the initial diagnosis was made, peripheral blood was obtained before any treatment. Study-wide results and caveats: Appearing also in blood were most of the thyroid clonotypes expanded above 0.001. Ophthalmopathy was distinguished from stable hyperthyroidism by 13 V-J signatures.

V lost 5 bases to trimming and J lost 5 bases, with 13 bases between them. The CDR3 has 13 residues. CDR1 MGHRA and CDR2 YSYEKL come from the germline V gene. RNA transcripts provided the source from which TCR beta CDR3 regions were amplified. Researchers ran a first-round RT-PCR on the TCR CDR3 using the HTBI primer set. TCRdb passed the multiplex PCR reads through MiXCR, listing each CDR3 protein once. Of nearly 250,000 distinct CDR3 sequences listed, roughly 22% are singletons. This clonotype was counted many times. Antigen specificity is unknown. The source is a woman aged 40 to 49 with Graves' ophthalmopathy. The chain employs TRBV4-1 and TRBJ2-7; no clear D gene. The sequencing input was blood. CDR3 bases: TGCGCCAGCAGCTCCCCCCGCGTGAACGAGCAGTACTTC. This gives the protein CASSSPRVNEQYF.